This is a list of T cell receptor beta chains from one sample in a study of CD8 T cells in ankylosing spondylitis. Using its own MiXCR run on the 5' RACE reads, TCRdb lists one record per CDR3 protein. The sample yields some 200,000 distinct CDR3 sequences, about 7.3% seen once. Sample: blood, either unsorted or a sorted T cell fraction (not recorded which). The receptors stem from a male donor with ankylosing spondylitis. The CDR3 runs from the conserved cysteine through the conserved F or W. The order of the fields is J gene, D gene, V gene, clone size, CDR3 DNA, CDR3 protein. The D gene is left open where the match is weak. Expanded clones are given a class, and other clones once, few, many or no size at all.

>TRBJ2-7|-|TRBV10-2|many
TGCGCCAGCAGTGAGTCGTTAGGGAACTACGAGCAGTACTTC
CASSESLGNYEQYF
>TRBJ2-2|-|TRBV5-5|many
TGTGCCAGCAGTCGCCTCCCCCCGGGGAACACCGGGGAGCTGTTTTTT
CASSRLPPGNTGELFF
>TRBJ1-6|-|TRBV27|many
TGTGCCAGCAGACCCGGGCGGTATAATTCACCCCTCCACTTT
CASRPGRYNSPLHF
>TRBJ2-1|TRBD2|TRBV27|-
TGTGCCAGCAATACGGGACTAGCGGGAGGGGATTCCTACAATGAGCAGTTCTTC
CASNTGLAGGDSYNEQFF
>TRBJ2-2|-|TRBV9|-
TGTGCCAGCAGCGTAGCTTCCGGGGAGCTGTTTTTT
CASSVASGELFF
>TRBJ1-2|TRBD1|TRBV20-1|many
TGCAGTGCAACAACAGGGGGCGAACCTAACTATGGCTACACCTTC
CSATTGGEPNYGYTF
>TRBJ1-1|-|TRBV20-1|many
TGCAGTGCTAGAGCCCCCACACCGGAGATCCGAGCTTTCTTT
CSARAPTPEIRAFF
>TRBJ1-5|TRBD1|TRBV6-1|many
TGTGCCAGCAGTACCGGACAGGGCGGCAATCAGCCCCAGCATTTT
CASSTGQGGNQPQHF
>TRBJ2-3|-|TRBV6-5|many
TGTGCCAGCAGTTATGAGGGTTGGACAGATACGCAGTATTTT
CASSYEGWTDTQYF
>TRBJ2-1|TRBD2|TRBV4-2|few
TGTGCCAGCAGCCAAGACGTAACTAGCGGGACTTACAATGAGCAGTTCTTC
CASSQDVTSGTYNEQFF
>TRBJ2-3|-|TRBV4-3|-
TGCGCCAGCAGCCAACTCGTCCTAGCGAGCACAGATACGCAGTATTTT
CASSQLVLASTDTQYF
>TRBJ2-7|-|TRBV27|many
TGTGCCAGCGGCCCGGGTTACGAGCAGTACTTC
CASGPGYEQYF
>TRBJ1-6|-|TRBV9|many
TGTGCCAGCAGCCCGTGGGACGTCAATTCACCCCTCCACTTT
CASSPWDVNSPLHF
>TRBJ1-5|-|TRBV10-2|-
TGCGCCAGCAGGGGGGGACATATTGGCAATCAGCCCCAGCATTTT
CASRGGHIGNQPQHF
>TRBJ2-1|TRBD2|TRBV6-5|few
TGTGCCAGCAGTTACGATCTAGCGGGAACCTACAATGAGCAGTTCTTC
CASSYDLAGTYNEQFF
>TRBJ1-5|-|TRBV6-2/TRBV6-3|-
TGTGCCAGCAGTTACACCGGGTCCTTGATGGGTCAGCCCCAGCATTTT
CASSYTGSLMGQPQHF
>TRBJ2-5|-|TRBV11-2|many
TGTGCCAGCAGCCCGGAGTGGCGTGTCCAAGAGACCCAGTACTTC
CASSPEWRVQETQYF
>TRBJ2-1|-|TRBV2|-
TGTGCCAGCAGTCGAGGGAGCACAGGGACGTCAAACAATGAGCAGTTCTTC
CASSRGSTGTSNNEQFF
>TRBJ1-1|TRBD1|TRBV7-9|many
TGTGCCAGCAGGTCCGGGACAGGGAGGAACACTGAAGCTTTCTTT
CASRSGTGRNTEAFF
>TRBJ2-7|-|TRBV28|many
TGTGCCAGCAGTTTTACCCCGCGGGGGCGTTACGAGCAGTACTTC
CASSFTPRGRYEQYF
>TRBJ1-1|-|TRBV4-2|many
TGTGCCAGTTCACCGGGTGCCGTAATGAACACTGAAGCTTTCTTT
CASSPGAVMNTEAFF
>TRBJ1-2|-|TRBV29-1|many
TGCAGCGTTGAGGGGGGACACCACTCTAACTATGGCTACACCTTC
CSVEGGHHSNYGYTF
>TRBJ1-2|-|TRBV29-1|-
TGCAGCGTTGAACGGCAGGGAAATGGCTACACCTTC
CSVERQGNGYTF
>TRBJ2-7|-|TRBV7-8|many
TGTGCCAGCGAGACAAGGGGGGCGGGTGAGCAGTACTTC
CASETRGAGEQYF
>TRBJ2-5|TRBD2|TRBV6-1|many
TGTGCCAGCAGATCCCCCTGGACTAGCGGGAGTCTCAGAGAGACCCAGTACTTC
CASRSPWTSGSLRETQYF
>TRBJ2-1|TRBD2|TRBV7-8|many
TGTGCCAGCAGCTGGAGACTAGCGGGAGGGCCCTCAGAGAATGAGCAGTTCTTC
CASSWRLAGGPSENEQFF
>TRBJ2-7|-|TRBV11-2|many
TGTGCCAGCAGCTTTGTACGGTCCTACGAGCAGTACTTC
CASSFVRSYEQYF
>TRBJ2-6|-|TRBV7-6|-
TGTGCCAGCAGCCCCCGGATCTCTGGGGCCAACGTCCTGACTTTC
CASSPRISGANVLTF
>TRBJ2-4|TRBD2|TRBV11-2|many
TGTGCCAGCAGCTTAGATACCCCTAGCGGGGGGGCCGGGTACATTCAGTACTTC
CASSLDTPSGGAGYIQYF
>TRBJ2-3|TRBD2|TRBV6-5|-
TGTGCCAGCAGTTATGGGAGGGGCCCAGGTACAGATACGCAGTATTTT
CASSYGRGPGTDTQYF
>TRBJ2-1|TRBD2|TRBV12-3/TRBV12-4|-
TGTGCCAGCAGTGGAGCGGGAGTCTCCTACAATGAGCAGTTCTTC
CASSGAGVSYNEQFF
>TRBJ2-7|-|TRBV5-6|many
TGTGCCAGCAGCTTGAGGGACGGAGTCAGTTACGAGCAGTACTTC
CASSLRDGVSYEQYF
>TRBJ2-7|TRBD1|TRBV25-1|few
TGTGCCGGAGGACAGGGCGGCGAGCAGTACTTC
CAGGQGGEQYF
>TRBJ2-7|TRBD2|TRBV6-2/TRBV6-3|many
TGTGCCAGCAGCGCAAAACAAAGCGGGAGAAAGTCCTACGAGCAGTACTTC
CASSAKQSGRKSYEQYF
>TRBJ2-2|-|TRBV7-9|many
TGTGCCAGCAGCGCCCCAACAGGGACCGGGGAGCTGTTTTTT
CASSAPTGTGELFF
>TRBJ2-3|-|TRBV20-1|many
TGCAGTGCTAGAGTTGAAAATACGCAGTATTTT
CSARVENTQYF
>TRBJ1-2|TRBD1|TRBV7-2|many
TGTGCCAGCAGCTTAGAGGGACAGGGGGGTAACTATGGCTACACCTTC
CASSLEGQGGNYGYTF
>TRBJ2-7|-|TRBV5-1|many
TGCGCCAGCAGCTTGGTTCCAGCCGCCTACGAGCAGTACTTC
CASSLVPAAYEQYF
>TRBJ2-7|-|TRBV4-3|many
TGCGCCAGCAGCCAAGCACGGTTCTACGAGCAGTACTTC
CASSQARFYEQYF
>TRBJ2-7|TRBD1|TRBV20-1|few
TGCAGTGCTCGTTGGACAGGGGCTGGCGAGCAGTACTTC
CSARWTGAGEQYF
>TRBJ2-7|-|TRBV7-9|-
TGTGCCAGCAGCAGCTCACCGTCTGCTACCTACGAGCAGTACTTC
CASSSSPSATYEQYF
>TRBJ2-1|TRBD2|TRBV27|-
TGTGCCAGCAGTTCAATAGCGGGATACAATGAGCAGTTCTTC
CASSSIAGYNEQFF
>TRBJ1-6|-|TRBV7-6|once
TGTGCCAGCAGCTTAAAAACGAGCTCCTATAATTCACCCCTCCACTTT
CASSLKTSSYNSPLHF
>TRBJ2-6|TRBD1|TRBV19|-
TGTGCCAGTACCCCGGGACAGGGGGCTGGGGCCAACGTCCTGACTTTC
CASTPGQGAGANVLTF
>TRBJ2-7|TRBD2|TRBV27|few
TGTGCCAGCAGTCTAGGGACTAGCGGGAGGGCCGGGGAGCAGTACTTC
CASSLGTSGRAGEQYF
>TRBJ1-1|-|TRBV6-6|many
TGTGCCAGCACCCTAGGGGAGACTTTCTTT
CASTLGETFF
>TRBJ2-1|-|TRBV7-3|few
TGTGCCAGCAGCTTAATGGGGGGCCTTGACAATGAGCAGTTCTTC
CASSLMGGLDNEQFF
>TRBJ2-1|-|TRBV24-1|many
TGTGCCACCAGTGATTTATCTGTTTACAATGAGCAGTTCTTC
CATSDLSVYNEQFF
>TRBJ2-7|TRBD2|TRBV5-5|few
TGTGCCAGCAGCTTGGCCGGGAAAACTAGCGGAACCTACGAGCAGTACTTC
CASSLAGKTSGTYEQYF
>TRBJ2-7|-|TRBV5-1|-
TGCGCCAGCAGTCCATCGAGCTCCTACGAGCAGTACTTC
CASSPSSSYEQYF
>TRBJ2-7|-|TRBV7-9|many
TGTGCCAGCAGCTCGGACTGGAGCTCCTACGAGCAGTACTTC
CASSSDWSSYEQYF
>TRBJ2-7|-|TRBV29-1|many
TGCAGCGTTGAGAACTCCTACGAGCAGTACTTC
CSVENSYEQYF
>TRBJ2-7|TRBD1|TRBV5-6|many
TGTGCCAGCAGCTTGGGGGGACAGAAAGATCATTTC
CASSLGGQKDHF
>TRBJ2-7|TRBD1|TRBV27|-
TGTGCCAGCACAGGCGGGGACAGGCCCTACGAGCAGTACTTC
CASTGGDRPYEQYF
>TRBJ1-2|-|TRBV10-3|many
TGTGCCATCAGTGAGCAAGGGGCCCTGGATGGCTACACCTTC
CAISEQGALDGYTF
>TRBJ2-1|-|TRBV4-3|few
TGCGCCAGCAGCCAAATAGGGCTGGATGAGCAGTTCTTC
CASSQIGLDEQFF
>TRBJ2-7|-|TRBV4-1|many
TGCGCCAGCAGCCAGATGGGGGTAAGCTCCTACGAGCAGTACTTC
CASSQMGVSSYEQYF
>TRBJ2-7|TRBD1|TRBV20-1|few
TGCAGTGCTTTCAATTGGACAGGGGGCTACGAGCAGTACTTC
CSAFNWTGGYEQYF